This TCR beta chain was recorded in a study of blood T cell repertoires in COVID-19. Study-level information: Acute and convalescent COVID-19 samples came from the United States, Italy and Spain. In each case, the material was cDNA or gDNA derived from T cells, B-cell-depleted T cells, or PBMCs.

Germline-derived CDR1 and CDR2 are MDHEN and SYDVKM. The CDR3 is 13 amino acids. V dropped 6 bases and J dropped 1 base, with 9 bases sitting between them. Participant ages covered about 18 to 89 years across around 22 US areas. Only in-frame clones appear in the TCRdb table, and some are missing; sequencing was by immunoSEQ multiplex PCR. Among about 300,000 clones listed, roughly 89% were seen once. The source of this sequence is a woman in her late teens or twenties with acute COVID-19. Input material: PBMCs or T cells enriched from blood (not recorded which). The rearrangement uses TRBV28 and TRBJ1-1; no reliable D call. The CDR3 reads CASRRAENTEAFF. The CDR3 nucleotides are TGTGCCAGCAGGAGGGCCGAGAACACTGAAGCTTTCTTT.